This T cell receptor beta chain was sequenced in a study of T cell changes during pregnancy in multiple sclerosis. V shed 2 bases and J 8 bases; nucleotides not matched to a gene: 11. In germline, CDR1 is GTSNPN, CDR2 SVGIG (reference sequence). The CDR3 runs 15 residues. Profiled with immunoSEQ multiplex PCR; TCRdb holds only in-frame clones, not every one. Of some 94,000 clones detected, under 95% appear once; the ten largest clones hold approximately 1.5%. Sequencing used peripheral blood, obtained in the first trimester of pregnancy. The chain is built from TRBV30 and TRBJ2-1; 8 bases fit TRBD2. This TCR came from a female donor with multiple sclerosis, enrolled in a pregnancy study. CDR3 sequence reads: CAWSLFSGSGDEQFF. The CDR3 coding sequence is TGTGCCTGGAGTCTTTTCAGCGGGAGTGGCGATGAGCAGTTCTTC.